The T cell receptor (beta chain) described here comes from a study of technical replicates of blood from a handful of donors. The CDR3 runs 14 residues. Trimming left V 0 bases short and J 7 bases short, with 15 bases between. Germline CDR1 is SQVTM and CDR2 is ANQGSEA. TCRdb's copy holds only in-frame clones and misses some; the assay was immunoSEQ multiplex PCR. The sample records roughly 80,000 clones, about 95% being singletons. Source material: T cells isolated from PBMCs. The receptor was isolated from a human donor in good health. V usage is TRBV29-1 and J usage is TRBJ1-1, with D possibly being TRBD1 (6 bases). In DNA form, the CDR3 reads TGCAGCGTTGAAGAGGCGGGGGGCCCAGGTGAAGCTTTCTTT. It specifies CSVEEAGGPGEAFF.